This T cell receptor (beta chain) stems from a study of blood T cell repertoires in COVID-19. Overall study: The United States, Italy and Spain supplied acute and convalescent COVID-19 samples.

Study processing details: Amplification of reference gene primers provided the estimated nucleated cell counts. Repertoires were generated with immunoSEQ multiplex PCR, while TCRdb's copy carries only in-frame clones and drops some. V, J and clone size reflect that table, while D and trimming were determined from the DNA. Among about 280,000 clones listed, 83% were seen once. Germline trimming cut 5 bases from V and 6 bases from J; bases unmatched to any gene: 4. Germline V gene lookup returns CDR1 SGHTA and CDR2 FQGNSA. The CDR3 runs to 14 residues. This clone was recorded a few times. The receptor was derived from a woman between 50 and 59 years old who had recovered from COVID-19. The chain uses TRBV7-2 and TRBJ2-1, with 10 nucleotides matching TRBD1. What was sequenced was peripheral blood. The CDR3 loop reads CASSTRTGGNEQFF. CDR3 in DNA: TGTGCCAGCAGCACGAGGACAGGGGGCAATGAGCAGTTCTTC.